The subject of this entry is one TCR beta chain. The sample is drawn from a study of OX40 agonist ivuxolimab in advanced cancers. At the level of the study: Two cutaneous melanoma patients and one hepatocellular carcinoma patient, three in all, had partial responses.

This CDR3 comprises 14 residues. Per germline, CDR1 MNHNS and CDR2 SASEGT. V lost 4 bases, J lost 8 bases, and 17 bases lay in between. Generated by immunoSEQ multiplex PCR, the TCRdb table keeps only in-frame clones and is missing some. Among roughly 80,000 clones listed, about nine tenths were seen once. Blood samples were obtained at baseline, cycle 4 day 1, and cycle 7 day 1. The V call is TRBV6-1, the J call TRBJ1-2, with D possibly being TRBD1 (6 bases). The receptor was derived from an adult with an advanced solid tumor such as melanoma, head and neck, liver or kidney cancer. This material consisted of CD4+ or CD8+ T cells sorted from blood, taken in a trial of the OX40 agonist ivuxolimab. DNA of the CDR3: TGTGCCAGCAGTGGAAGATGGGGGGCGTCGGGCTACACCTTC. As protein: CASSGRWGASGYTF.